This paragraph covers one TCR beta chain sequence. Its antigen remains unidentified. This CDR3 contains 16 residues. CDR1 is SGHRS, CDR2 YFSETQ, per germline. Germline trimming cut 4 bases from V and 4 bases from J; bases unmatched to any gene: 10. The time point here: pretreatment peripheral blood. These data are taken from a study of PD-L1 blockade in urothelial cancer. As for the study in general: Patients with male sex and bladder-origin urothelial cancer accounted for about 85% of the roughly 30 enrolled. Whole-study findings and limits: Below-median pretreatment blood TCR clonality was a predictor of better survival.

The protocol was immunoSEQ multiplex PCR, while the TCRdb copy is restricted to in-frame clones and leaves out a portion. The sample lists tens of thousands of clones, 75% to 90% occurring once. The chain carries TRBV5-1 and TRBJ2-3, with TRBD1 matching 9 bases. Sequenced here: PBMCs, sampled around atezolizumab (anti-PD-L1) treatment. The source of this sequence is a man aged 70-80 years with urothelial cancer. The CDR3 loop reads CASSVGTGPGSDTQYF. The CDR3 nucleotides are TGCGCCAGCAGCGTTGGGACAGGGCCAGGTTCAGATACGCAGTATTTT.